What follows describes a single TCR beta chain. Its binding antigen is unknown. There are no base qualities to consult, and no much larger clone falls within one base. The data derive from a study of CD8 T cells in ankylosing spondylitis (TCRdb year 2017). About the study as a whole: The study set out to find disease-linked TCR variants by profiling T cell receptor beta repertoires in ankylosing spondylitis patients and healthy donors. The full study cohort comprised 25 ankylosing spondylitis patients and over 95 healthy donors. Samples of peripheral blood were taken, and for ankylosing spondylitis patients, synovial fluid was collected as well.

The paper as a whole reports these results and caveats: The disease-linked clones showed a CD8+ phenotype and occurred at relatively low frequencies in peripheral blood. Some TCR beta motif variants had previously been reported in synovial fluid and blood of reactive arthritis patients, which suggested common disease-initiation mechanisms. A TCR beta motif of about 8 highly homologous amino acid variants appeared characteristic of blood from ankylosing spondylitis patients. The disease-linked clones were reported as significantly enriched in matched synovial fluid samples from ankylosing spondylitis patients.

The germline V gene provides CDR1 MGHRA and CDR2 YSYEKL. Between the V and J ends, shortened by 4 bases and 6 bases respectively, the junction contains 11 bases. The CDR3 holds 13 amino acids from the cysteine to the phenylalanine. Left in the record is the CDR3 DNA by itself, 39 bases read in frame from the first base. The instrument was an Illumina HiSeq 2500. Quantitative 5'-RACE with molecular barcodes was used to prepare TCR beta libraries. The paper's processing steps were these. To identify disease-linked TCR variants, a new computational method was used, one built on a probabilistic model of VDJ rearrangement. In TCRdb, the public reads were trimmed at Q25 with fastp and aligned with MiXCR, with productive beta chains retained. For every CDR3 protein sequence, its rows merge into one entry that carries the most common genes and DNA. The V and J calls follow TCRdb's processing rather than the paper's. In all, the sample holds a few hundred thousand distinct CDR3 sequences, and 15% to 20% of those were seen once. The ten largest clonotypes hold roughly a third of the sample.

The sequence was obtained from a male donor with ankylosing spondylitis or in good health (not recorded which). The V and J segments used are TRBV4-1 and TRBJ2-3; the D segment could be TRBD2, given 6 matching bases. Sequenced material: blood, either unsorted or a sorted T cell fraction (not recorded which). The sequence in DNA is TGCGCCAGCAGCCCGCGGGCGGGGGATACGCAGTATTTT. Its amino acids are CASSPRAGDTQYF.